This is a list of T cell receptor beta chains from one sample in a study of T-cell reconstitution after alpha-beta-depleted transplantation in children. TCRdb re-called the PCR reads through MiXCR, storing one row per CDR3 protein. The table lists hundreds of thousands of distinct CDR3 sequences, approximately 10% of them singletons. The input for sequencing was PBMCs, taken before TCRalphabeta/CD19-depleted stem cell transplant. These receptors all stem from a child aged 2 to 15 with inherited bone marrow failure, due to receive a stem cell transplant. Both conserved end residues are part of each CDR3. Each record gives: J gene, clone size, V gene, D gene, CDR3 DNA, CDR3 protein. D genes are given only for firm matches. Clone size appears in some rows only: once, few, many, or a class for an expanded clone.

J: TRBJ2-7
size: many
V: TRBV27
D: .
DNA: TGTGCCAGCAGCCCTGCTCGGTTCTCCGAGCAGTACTTC
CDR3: CASSPARFSEQYF

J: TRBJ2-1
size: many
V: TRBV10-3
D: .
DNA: TGTGCCATCAGTGAGTCTCGGGCTGCCGGTATGGATGAGCAGTTCTTC
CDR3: CAISESRAAGMDEQFF

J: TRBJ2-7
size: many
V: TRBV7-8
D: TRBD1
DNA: TGTGCCAGCAGCTTACTCAGGACAGGGTCCTACGAGCAGTACTTC
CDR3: CASSLLRTGSYEQYF

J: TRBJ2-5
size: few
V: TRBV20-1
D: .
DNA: TGCAGTGCTACAACCTGGACGGAGGACCAAGAGACCCAGTACTTC
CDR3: CSATTWTEDQETQYF

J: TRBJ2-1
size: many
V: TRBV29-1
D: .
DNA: TGCAGTTACTCTTTTAGCGGATACAATGAGCAGTTCTTC
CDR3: CSYSFSGYNEQFF

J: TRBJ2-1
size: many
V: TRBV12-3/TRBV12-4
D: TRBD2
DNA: TGTGCCAGCAGTCCGGGAAAGCGGACTAGCGGGAGGGCCAATGAGCAGTTCTTC
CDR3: CASSPGKRTSGRANEQFF

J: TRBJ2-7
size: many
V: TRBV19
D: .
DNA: TGTGCCAGTAGTATCGGTCCTACCTACGAGCAGTACTTC
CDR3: CASSIGPTYEQYF

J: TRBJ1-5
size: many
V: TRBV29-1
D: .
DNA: TGCAGCGCCAACCCGAATCAGCCCCAGCATTTT
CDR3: CSANPNQPQHF

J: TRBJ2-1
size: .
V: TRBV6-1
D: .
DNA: TGTGCCAGCAGCCCGAATCTAGGAGTCTACAATGAGCAGTTCTTC
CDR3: CASSPNLGVYNEQFF

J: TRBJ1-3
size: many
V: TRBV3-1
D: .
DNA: TGTGCCAGCAGCCTCGAATACCTCTCTGGAAACACCATATATTTT
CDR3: CASSLEYLSGNTIYF

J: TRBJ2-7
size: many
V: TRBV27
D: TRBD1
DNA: TGTGCCAGCACCCTGACCGGGACAGGGCGCTACGAGCAGTACTTC
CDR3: CASTLTGTGRYEQYF

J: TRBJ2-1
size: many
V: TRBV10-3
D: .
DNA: TGTGCCATCAGTGAAAACCACAATGAGCAGTTCTTC
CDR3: CAISENHNEQFF

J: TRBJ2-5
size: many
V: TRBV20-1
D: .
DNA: TGCAGTGCTAGAGAGGCACCGTACCGGGAGACCCAGTACTTC
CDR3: CSAREAPYRETQYF

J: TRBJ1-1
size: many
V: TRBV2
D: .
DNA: TGTGCCAGCAGTGAAGTCTTGACTGAAGCTTTCTTT
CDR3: CASSEVLTEAFF

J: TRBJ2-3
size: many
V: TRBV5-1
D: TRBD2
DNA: TGCGCCAGCAGCTCCGATAGCGGGTATAGCACAGATACGCAGTATTTT
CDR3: CASSSDSGYSTDTQYF

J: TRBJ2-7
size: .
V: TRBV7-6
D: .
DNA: TGTGCCAGCAGCAGCGACTATAGTTCCTACGAGCAGTACTTC
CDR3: CASSSDYSSYEQYF

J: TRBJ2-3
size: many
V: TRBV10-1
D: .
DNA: TGCGCCAGCAGTGTCGCGGGACGGGATACGCAGTATTTT
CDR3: CASSVAGRDTQYF

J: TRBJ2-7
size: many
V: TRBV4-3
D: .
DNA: TGCGCCAGCAGCCAAGATGGGGGGGGTAGGGACATTTACTACGAGCAGTACTTC
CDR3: CASSQDGGGRDIYYEQYF

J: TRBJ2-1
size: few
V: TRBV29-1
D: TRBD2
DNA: TGCAGCGTTGAAGAGGGGGCACTAGCGGGAGGTTCCTACAATGAGCAGTTCTTC
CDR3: CSVEEGALAGGSYNEQFF

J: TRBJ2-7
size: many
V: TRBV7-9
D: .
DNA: TGTGCCAGCAGCAAGCATCAGAGCTCCTACGAGCAGTACTTC
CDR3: CASSKHQSSYEQYF

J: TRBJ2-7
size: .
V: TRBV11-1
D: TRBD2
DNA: TGTGCCAGCTCCTGGGGGGGAGCGGCCGTCCACGAGCAGTACTTC
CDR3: CASSWGGAAVHEQYF

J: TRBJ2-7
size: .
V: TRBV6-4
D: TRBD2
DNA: TGTGCCAGCAGTAACCTGGCGGGGGACTCCTACGAGCAGTACTTC
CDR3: CASSNLAGDSYEQYF

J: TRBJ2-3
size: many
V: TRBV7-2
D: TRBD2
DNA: TGTGCCAGCAGCTTAGCGGCGGGGGGCTCAGATACGCAGTATTTT
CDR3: CASSLAAGGSDTQYF

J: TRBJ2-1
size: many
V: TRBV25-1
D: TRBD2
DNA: TGTGCCAGCAGTGAGAAAAGGGCTAGCGGGAGACATGAGCAGTTCTTC
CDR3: CASSEKRASGRHEQFF

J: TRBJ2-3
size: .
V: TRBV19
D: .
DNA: TGTGCCAGTAGCCCGAACAGTAGGAAGTCAGATACGCAGTATTTT
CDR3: CASSPNSRKSDTQYF

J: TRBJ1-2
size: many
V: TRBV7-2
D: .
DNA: TGTGCCAGCAGCCGAGACAGGTACTATGGCTACACCTTC
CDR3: CASSRDRYYGYTF